The T cell receptor beta chain under discussion was sequenced for a study of regulatory T cells in long-lasting Graves disease. Study information: Persistent Graves' disease required over 5 years of antithyroid drugs and positive TSH receptor antibodies. Notes on the study in general: The study found lower TCR diversity in persistent Graves' patients than in newly diagnosed ones.

This clonotype was recorded a few times. Its specificity is unknown. Sequencing libraries for TCR beta were prepared with iRepertoire HTBI primers and Arm-PCR of CDR3 regions. TCRdb analysed the multiplex PCR reads with MiXCR anew, one entry per CDR3 protein. The data show hundreds of thousands of distinct CDR3 sequences, with about 21% seen just once and roughly an eighth held by the top ten. The time point: persistent/refractory GD, antithyroid drugs over 5 years with positive TRAb. Making the TCR library involved RNA that had been extracted from PBMCs. It was an endocrinology department in Xi'an, China, that provided the patients. Per the germline V gene, CDR1 is MNHEY and CDR2 is SMNVEV (reference sequence). V dropped 2 bases and J dropped 7 bases, with 11 bases sitting between them. This CDR3 spans 14 amino acids.

The TCR comes from a female donor with Graves disease. This rearrangement joins TRBV27 to TRBJ2-2; weak D call: TRBD2 (5 bases). Specimen: peripheral blood mononuclear cells (PBMCs), collected when the disease was refractory, from a patient treated with antithyroid drugs. The CDR3 DNA reads as TGTGCCAGCAGTTTAGTCAGCGGCTTCGGGGAGCTGTTTTTT. Its translation is CASSLVSGFGELFF.